The clone carrying this TCR beta chain occurred a few times. Its antigen is not identified. This record comes from a study of T cell repertoires in cytomegalovirus infection. Study overall: Both a matching HLA type and CMV infection were indicated by public TCR beta signatures.

Germline lookup yields CDR1 MNHEY and CDR2 SVGEGT. V was shortened by 7 bases and J by 7 bases, with 19 bases between the two germline ends. The CDR3 totals 14 residues. TCRdb analysed the reads with MiXCR anew, one entry per CDR3 protein. The sample lists 200,000 to 250,000 distinct CDR3 sequences, around 12% seen once, with approximately 1.6% in the top ten. Study results and limitations: Ex vivo, HLA-C-restricted CMV-specific TCR beta clonotypes prevailed over the rest of the response. Using cumulative public TCR beta family frequency, the authors identified those who carried CMV together with the relevant HLA.

The specimen was PBMCs. This receptor was identified in a human donor in good health (CMV status not recorded). Some clones in this sample may be carry-over from other donors' samples. This chain connects TRBV6-2 or TRBV6-3 to TRBJ2-5; D is possibly TRBD1 (5 bases). CDR3 coding DNA: TGTGCCAGCACCCCTCCGACAGTCCTGGGGACCCAGTACTTC. It yields the protein CASTPPTVLGTQYF.